This TCR beta chain stems from a study of T cell responses to AZD1222 COVID-19 vaccine. The V and J ends lost 8 bases and 0 bases, in that order; junction bases with no gene match: 14. The CDR3 extends over 19 amino acids. Germline CDR1 and CDR2: MDHEN and SYDVKM. Clones were read by immunoSEQ multiplex PCR, and TCRdb kept only the in-frame ones, dropping some. This table has 150,000 or so clones, 90% to 95% appearing once. The specimen comprised peripheral blood, sampled 28 days after the second AZD1222 dose. V usage is TRBV28 and J usage is TRBJ2-1, with TRBD2 identical over 12 bases. This sequence originates from an adult who received the AZD1222 COVID-19 vaccine. The DNA for the CDR3 is TGTGCCAGCCAAACTAGCGGGAGGCTAGCGGGGGCCTCCTACAATGAGCAGTTCTTC. Amino acids: CASQTSGRLAGASYNEQFF.